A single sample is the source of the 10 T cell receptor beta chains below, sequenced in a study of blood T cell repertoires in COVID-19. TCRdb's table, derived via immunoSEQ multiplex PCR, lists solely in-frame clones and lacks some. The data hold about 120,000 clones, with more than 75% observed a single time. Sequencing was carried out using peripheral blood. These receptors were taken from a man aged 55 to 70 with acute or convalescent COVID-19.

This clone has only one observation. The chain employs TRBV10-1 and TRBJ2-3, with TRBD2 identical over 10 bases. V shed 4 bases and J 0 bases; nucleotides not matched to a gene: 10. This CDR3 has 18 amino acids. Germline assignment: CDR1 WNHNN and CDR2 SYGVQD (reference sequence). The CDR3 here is CASSGMLAGEPSTDTQYF. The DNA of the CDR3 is TGCGCCAGCAGTGGAATGCTAGCGGGAGAGCCTAGCACAGATACGCAGTATTTT.

The CDR3 protein is CAISERIAGSETQYF. The CDR3 DNA reads TGTGCCATCAGTGAAAGGATAGCGGGTTCTGAGACCCAGTACTTC. The rearrangement joins TRBV10-3 to TRBJ2-5, with 7 bases that match TRBD2. The germline CDR1 and CDR2 sequences are ENHRY and SYGVKD. The J segment lost 5 bases and the V segment lost 3 bases, leaving 9 bases of the junction unmatched. There are 15 residues in the CDR3.

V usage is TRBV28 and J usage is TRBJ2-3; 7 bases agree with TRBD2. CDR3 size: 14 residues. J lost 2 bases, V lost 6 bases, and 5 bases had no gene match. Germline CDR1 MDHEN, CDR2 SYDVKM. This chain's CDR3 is CASRKSGNTDTQYF. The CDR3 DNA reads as TGTGCCAGCAGAAAAAGCGGGAACACAGATACGCAGTATTTT.

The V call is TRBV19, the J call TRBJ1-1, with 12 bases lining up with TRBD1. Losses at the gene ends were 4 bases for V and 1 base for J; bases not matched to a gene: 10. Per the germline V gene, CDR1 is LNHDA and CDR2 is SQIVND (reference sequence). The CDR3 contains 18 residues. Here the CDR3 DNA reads TGTGCCAGTAGTACGCGTCCGGGACAGGGGGCGGGGAACACTGAAGCTTTCTTT. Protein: CASSTRPGQGAGNTEAFF.

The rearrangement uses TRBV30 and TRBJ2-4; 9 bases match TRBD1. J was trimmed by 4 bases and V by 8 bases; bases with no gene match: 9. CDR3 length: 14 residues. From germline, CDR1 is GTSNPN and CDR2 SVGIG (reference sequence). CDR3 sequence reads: CAASSGTGKNIQYF. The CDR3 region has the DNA TGTGCCGCCTCCTCCGGGACAGGGAAAAACATTCAGTACTTC.

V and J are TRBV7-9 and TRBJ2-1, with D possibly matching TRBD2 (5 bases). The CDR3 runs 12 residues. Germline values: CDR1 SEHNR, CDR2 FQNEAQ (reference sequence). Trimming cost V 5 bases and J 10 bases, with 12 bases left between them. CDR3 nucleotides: TGTGCCAGCAGCCGGGTAGCGAGAGAGCAGTTCTTC. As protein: CASSRVAREQFF. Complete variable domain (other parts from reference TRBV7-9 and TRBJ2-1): DTGVSQNPRHKITKRGQNVTFRCDPISEHNRLYWYRQTLGQGPEFLTYFQNEAQLEKSRLLSDRFSAERPKGSFSTLEIQRTEQGDSAMYLCASSRVAREQFFGPGTRLTVL.

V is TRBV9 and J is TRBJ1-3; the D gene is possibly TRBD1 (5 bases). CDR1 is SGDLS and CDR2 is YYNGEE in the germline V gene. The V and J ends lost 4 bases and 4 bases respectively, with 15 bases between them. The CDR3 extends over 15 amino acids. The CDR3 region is CASSYSGGEGNTIYF. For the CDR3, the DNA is TGTGCCAGCAGCTACAGTGGGGGGGAAGGAAACACCATATATTTT.

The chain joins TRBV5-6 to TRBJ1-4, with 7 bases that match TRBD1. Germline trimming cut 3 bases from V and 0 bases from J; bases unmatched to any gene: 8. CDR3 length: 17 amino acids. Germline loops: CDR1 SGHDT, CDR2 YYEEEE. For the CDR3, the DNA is TGTGCCAGCAGCTCGACAGGGTCTTGGGCAACTAATGAAAAACTGTTTTTT. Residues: CASSSTGSWATNEKLFF.

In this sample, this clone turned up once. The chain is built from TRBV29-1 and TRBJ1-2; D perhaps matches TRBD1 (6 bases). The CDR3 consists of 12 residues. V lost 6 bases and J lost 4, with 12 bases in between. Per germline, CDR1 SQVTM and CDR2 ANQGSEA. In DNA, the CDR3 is TGCAGCGTCGCCGGGACACGCTATGGCTACACCTTC. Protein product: CSVAGTRYGYTF. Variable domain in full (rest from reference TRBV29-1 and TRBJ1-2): SAVISQKPSRDICQRGTSLTIQCQVDSQVTMMFWYRQQPGQSLTLIATANQGSEATYESGFVIDKFPISRPNLTFSTLTVSNMSPEDSSIYLCSVAGTRYGYTFGSGTRLTVV.

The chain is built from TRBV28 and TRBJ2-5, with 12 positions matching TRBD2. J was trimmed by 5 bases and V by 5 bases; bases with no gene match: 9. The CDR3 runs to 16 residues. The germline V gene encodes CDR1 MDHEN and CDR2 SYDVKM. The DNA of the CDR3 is TGTGCCAGCAGTCGAGGACTAGCGGGAAGTCTTGAGACCCAGTACTTC. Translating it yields CASSRGLAGSLETQYF.